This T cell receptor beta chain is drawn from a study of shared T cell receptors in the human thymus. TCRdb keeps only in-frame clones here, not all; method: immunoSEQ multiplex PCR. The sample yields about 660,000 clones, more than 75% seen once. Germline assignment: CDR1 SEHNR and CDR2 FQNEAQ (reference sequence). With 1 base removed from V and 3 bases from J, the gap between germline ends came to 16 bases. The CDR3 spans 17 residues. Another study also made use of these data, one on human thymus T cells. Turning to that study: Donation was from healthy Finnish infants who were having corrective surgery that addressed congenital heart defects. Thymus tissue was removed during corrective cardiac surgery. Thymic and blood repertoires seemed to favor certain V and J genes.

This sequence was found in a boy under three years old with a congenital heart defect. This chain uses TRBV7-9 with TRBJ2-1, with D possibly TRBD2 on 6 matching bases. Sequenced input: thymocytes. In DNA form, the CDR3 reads TGTGCCAGCAGCTTAGGGGAGGAGCCAGCTAACTACAATGAGCAGTTCTTC. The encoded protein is CASSLGEEPANYNEQFF.